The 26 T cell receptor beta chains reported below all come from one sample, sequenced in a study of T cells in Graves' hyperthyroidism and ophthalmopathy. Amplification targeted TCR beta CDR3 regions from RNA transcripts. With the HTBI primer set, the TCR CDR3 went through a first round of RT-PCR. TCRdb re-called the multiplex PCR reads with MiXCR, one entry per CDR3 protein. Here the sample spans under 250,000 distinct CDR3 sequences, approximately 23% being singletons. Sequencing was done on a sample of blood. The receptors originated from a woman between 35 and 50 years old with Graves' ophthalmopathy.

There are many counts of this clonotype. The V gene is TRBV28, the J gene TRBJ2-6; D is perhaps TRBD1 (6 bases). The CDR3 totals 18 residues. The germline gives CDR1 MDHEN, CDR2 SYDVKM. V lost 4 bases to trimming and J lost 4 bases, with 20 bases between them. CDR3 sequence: CASSSDRWGLTGANVLTF. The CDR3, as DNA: TGTGCCAGCAGTTCAGACAGGTGGGGCCTCACGGGGGCCAACGTCCTGACTTTC.

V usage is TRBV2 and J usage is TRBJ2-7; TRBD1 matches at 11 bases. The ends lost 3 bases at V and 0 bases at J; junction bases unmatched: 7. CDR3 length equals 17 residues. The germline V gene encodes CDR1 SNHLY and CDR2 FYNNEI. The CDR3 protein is CASSDGTGGSTSYEQYF. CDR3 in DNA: TGTGCCAGCAGTGATGGGACAGGGGGGTCCACCTCCTACGAGCAGTACTTC. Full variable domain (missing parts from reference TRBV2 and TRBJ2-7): EPEVTQTPSHQVTQMGQEVILRCVPISNHLYFYWYRQILGQKVEFLVSFYNNEISEKSEIFDDQFSVERPDGSNFTLKIRSTKLEDSAMYFCASSDGTGGSTSYEQYFGPGTRLTVT.

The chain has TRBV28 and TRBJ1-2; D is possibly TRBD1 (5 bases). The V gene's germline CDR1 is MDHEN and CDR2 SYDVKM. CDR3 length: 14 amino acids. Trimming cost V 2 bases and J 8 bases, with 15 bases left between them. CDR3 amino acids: CASSLLDRGRGYTF. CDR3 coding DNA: TGTGCCAGCAGTTTACTGGATAGGGGCAGGGGCTACACCTTC.

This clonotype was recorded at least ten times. CDR3 nucleotides: TGTGCCAGCAGTTTAGGACATTATAATTCACCCCTCCACTTT. Translating it yields CASSLGHYNSPLHF. The V and J genes are TRBV28 and TRBJ1-6; D might be TRBD1 (5 bases). There are 14 residues in the CDR3. Germline V gives CDR1 MDHEN, CDR2 SYDVKM. V lost 2 bases and J 4 bases, leaving 6 bases between the germline ends. Based on the CDR3 plus reference TRBV28 and TRBJ1-6, the full variable domain is DVKVTQSSRYLVKRTGEKVFLECVQDMDHENMFWYRQDPGLGLRLIYFSYDVKMKEKGDIPEGYSVSREKKERFSLILESASTNQTSMYLCASSLGHYNSPLHFGNGTRLTVT.

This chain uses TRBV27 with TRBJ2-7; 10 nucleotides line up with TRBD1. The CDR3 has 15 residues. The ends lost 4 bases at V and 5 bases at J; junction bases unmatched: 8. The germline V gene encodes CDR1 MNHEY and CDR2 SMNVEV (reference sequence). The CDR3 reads CASSSLGQGKNEQYF. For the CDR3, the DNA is TGTGCCAGCAGTTCCTTGGGACAGGGGAAGAACGAGCAGTACTTC.

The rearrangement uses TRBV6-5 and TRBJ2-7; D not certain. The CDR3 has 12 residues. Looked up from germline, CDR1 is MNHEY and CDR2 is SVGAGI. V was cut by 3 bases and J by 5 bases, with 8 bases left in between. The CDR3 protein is CASSYVGDEQYF. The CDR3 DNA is TGTGCCAGCAGTTATGTAGGCGACGAGCAGTACTTC.

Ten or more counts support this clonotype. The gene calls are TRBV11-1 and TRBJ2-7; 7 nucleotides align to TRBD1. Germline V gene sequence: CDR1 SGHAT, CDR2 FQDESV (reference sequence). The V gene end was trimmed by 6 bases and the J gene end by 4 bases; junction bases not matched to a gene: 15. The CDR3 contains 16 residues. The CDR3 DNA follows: TGTGCCAGCAGGACAGCCACCGGGACAGACCGATACGAGCAGTACTTC. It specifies CASRTATGTDRYEQYF.

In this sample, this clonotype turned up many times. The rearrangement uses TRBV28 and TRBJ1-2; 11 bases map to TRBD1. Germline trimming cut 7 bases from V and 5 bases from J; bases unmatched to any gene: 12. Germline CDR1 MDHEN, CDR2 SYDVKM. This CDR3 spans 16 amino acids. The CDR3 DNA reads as TGTGCCAGCACTCCCGGGACAGGGGGAATAAAGTATGGCTACACCTTC. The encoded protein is CASTPGTGGIKYGYTF.

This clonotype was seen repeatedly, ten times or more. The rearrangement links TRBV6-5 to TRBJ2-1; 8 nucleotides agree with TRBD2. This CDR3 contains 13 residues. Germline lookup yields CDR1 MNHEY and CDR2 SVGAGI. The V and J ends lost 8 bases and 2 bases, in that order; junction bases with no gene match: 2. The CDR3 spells CASSGGPYNEQFF. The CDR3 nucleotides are TGTGCCAGCTCGGGAGGGCCCTACAATGAGCAGTTCTTC.

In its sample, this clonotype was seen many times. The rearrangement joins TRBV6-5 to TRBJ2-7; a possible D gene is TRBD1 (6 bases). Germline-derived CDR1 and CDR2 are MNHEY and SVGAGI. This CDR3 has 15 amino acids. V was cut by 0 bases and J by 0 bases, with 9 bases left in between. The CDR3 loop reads CASSYSGRGSYEQYF. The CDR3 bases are TGTGCCAGCAGTTACTCGGGCAGGGGCTCCTACGAGCAGTACTTC.

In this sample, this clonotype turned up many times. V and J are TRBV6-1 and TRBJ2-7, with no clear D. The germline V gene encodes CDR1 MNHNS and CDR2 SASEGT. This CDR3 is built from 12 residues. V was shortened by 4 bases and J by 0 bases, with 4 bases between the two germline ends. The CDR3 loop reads CASSGISYEQYF. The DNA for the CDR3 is TGTGCCAGCAGTGGCATCTCCTACGAGCAGTACTTC.

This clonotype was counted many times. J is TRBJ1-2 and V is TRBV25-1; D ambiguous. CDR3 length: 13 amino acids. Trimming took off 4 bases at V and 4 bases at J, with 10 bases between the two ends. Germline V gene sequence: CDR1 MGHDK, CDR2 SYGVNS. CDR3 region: CASSGQDIYGYTF. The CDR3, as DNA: TGTGCCAGCAGTGGGCAGGATATCTATGGCTACACCTTC.

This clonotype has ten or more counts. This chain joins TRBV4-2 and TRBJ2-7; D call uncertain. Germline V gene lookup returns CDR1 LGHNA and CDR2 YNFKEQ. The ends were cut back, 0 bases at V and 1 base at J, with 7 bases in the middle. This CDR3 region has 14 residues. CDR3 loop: CASSQDLGSYEQYF. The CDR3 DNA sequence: TGTGCCAGCAGCCAAGATCTAGGGTCCTACGAGCAGTACTTC.

This chain's CDR3 is CASSLFLRRYRLLGQYF. CDR3 in DNA: TGTGCCAGCAGCTTATTTTTGAGACGCTATCGACTGTTGGGGCAGTACTTC. V and J are TRBV11-2 and TRBJ2-7; no firm D call. Germline CDR1 SGHAT, CDR2 FQNNGV. V was clipped by 2 bases and J by 9 bases, with 26 bases between them. This CDR3 has 17 amino acids.

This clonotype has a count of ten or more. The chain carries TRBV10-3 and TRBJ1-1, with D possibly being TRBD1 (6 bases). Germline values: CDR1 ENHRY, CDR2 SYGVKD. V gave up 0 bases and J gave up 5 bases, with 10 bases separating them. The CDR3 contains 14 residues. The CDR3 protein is CAISESRGGTEAFF. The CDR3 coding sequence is TGTGCCATCAGTGAGTCGAGGGGGGGAACTGAAGCTTTCTTT.

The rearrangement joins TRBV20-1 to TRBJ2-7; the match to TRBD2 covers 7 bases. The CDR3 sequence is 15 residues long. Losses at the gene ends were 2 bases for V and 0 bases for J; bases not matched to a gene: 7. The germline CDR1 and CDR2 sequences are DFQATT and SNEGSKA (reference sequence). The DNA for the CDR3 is TGCAGTGCTAGACTACTAGCGTTGAGCTCCTACGAGCAGTACTTC. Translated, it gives CSARLLALSSYEQYF.

Here the CDR3 reads CASSALFPRVGYTF. The CDR3, as DNA: TGTGCCAGCAGCGCCCTATTCCCGCGTGTGGGCTACACCTTC. J is TRBJ1-2 and V is TRBV28; D gene unclear. The CDR3 covers 14 residues. The V end was cut by 6 bases, the J end by 8 bases, with 19 bases between. Germline CDR1 is MDHEN and CDR2 is SYDVKM.

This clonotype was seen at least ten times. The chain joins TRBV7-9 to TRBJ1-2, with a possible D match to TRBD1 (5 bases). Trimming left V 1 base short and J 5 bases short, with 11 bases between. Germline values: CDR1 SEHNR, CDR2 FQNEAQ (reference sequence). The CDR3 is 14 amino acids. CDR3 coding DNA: TGTGCCAGCAGCTTAGAGACAGAGACATATGGCTACACCTTC. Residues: CASSLETETYGYTF.

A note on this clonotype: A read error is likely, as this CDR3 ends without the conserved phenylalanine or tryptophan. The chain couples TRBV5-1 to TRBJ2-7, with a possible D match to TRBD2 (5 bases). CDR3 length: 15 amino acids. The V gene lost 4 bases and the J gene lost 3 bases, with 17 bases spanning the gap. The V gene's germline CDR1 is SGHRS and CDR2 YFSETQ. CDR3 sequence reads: CASSPTASGGYEQYL. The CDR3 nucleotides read TGCGCCAGCAGCCCTACAGCCAGCGGAGGCTACGAGCAGTACCTC.

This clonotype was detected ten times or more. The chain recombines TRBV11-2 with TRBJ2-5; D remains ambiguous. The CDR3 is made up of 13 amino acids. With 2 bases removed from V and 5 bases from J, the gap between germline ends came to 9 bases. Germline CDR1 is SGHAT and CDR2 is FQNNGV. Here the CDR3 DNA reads TGTGCCAGCAGCTTAAGGCCACAGGAGACCCAGTACTTC. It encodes CASSLRPQETQYF.

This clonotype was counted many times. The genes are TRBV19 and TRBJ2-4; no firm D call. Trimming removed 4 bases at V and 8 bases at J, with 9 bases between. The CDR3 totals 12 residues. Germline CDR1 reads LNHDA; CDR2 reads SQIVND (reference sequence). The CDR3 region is CASSTGSYIQYF. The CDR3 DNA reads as TGTGCCAGTAGTACAGGTTCATACATTCAGTACTTC.

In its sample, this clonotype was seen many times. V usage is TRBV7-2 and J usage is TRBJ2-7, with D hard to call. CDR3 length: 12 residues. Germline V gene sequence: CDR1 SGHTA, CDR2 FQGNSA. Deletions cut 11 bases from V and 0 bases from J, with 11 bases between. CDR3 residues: CASKGSSYEQYF. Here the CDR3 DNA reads TGTGCCTCCAAAGGGTCCTCCTACGAGCAGTACTTC.

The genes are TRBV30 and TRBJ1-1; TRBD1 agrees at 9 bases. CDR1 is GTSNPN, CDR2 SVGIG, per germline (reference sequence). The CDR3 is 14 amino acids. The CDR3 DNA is TGTGCACGGACCGCGGGACAGGGGAACACTGAAGCTTTCTTT. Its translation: CARTAGQGNTEAFF.

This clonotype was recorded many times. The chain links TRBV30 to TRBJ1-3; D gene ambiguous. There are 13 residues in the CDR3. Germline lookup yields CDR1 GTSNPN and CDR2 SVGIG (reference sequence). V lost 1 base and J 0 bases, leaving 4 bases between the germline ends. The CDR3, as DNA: TGTGCCTGGAGTGGACTCTCTGGAAACACCATATATTTT. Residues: CAWSGLSGNTIYF.

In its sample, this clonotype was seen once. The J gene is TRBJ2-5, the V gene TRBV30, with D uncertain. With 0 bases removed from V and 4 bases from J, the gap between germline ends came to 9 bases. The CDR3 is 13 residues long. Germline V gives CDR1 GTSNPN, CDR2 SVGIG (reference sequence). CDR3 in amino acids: CAWSVKRPETQYF. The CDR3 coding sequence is TGTGCCTGGAGTGTGAAAAGGCCAGAGACCCAGTACTTC.

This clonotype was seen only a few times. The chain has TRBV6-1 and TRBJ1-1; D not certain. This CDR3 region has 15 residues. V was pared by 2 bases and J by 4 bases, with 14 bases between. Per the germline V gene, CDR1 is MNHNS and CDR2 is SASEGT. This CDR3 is CASSERRQGGTEAFF. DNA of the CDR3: TGTGCCAGCAGTGAAAGACGGCAAGGCGGCACTGAAGCTTTCTTT.